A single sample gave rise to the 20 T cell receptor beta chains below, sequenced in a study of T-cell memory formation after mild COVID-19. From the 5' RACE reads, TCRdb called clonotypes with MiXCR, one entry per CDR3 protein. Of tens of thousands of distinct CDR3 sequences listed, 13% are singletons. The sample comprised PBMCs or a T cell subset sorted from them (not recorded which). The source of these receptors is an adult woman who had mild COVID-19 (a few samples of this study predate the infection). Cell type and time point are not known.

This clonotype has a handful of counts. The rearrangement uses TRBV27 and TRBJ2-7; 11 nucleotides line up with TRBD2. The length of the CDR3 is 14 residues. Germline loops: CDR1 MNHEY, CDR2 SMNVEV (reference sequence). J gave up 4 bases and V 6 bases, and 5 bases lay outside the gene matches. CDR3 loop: CASSLLAGVYEQYF. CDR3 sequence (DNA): TGTGCCAGCAGCCTACTAGCGGGAGTTTACGAGCAGTACTTC.

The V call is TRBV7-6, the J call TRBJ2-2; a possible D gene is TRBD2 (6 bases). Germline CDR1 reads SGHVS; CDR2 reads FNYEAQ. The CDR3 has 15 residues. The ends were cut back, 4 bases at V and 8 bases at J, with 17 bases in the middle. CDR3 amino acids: CASSSQWGEVGELFF. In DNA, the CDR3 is TGTGCCAGCAGCTCTCAATGGGGGGAAGTAGGGGAGCTGTTTTTT. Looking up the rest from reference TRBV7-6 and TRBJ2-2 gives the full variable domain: GAGVSQSPRYKVTKRGQDVALRCDPISGHVSLYWYRQALGQGPEFLTYFNYEAQQDKSGLPNDRFSAERPEGSISTLTIQRTEQRDSAMYRCASSSQWGEVGELFFGEGSRLTVL.

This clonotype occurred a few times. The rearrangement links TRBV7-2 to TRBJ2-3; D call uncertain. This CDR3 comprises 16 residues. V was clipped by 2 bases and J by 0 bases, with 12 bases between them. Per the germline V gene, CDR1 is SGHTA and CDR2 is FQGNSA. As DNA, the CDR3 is TGTGCCAGCAGCTTACGAAGCCGATCAAGCACAGATACGCAGTATTTT. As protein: CASSLRSRSSTDTQYF.

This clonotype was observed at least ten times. The DNA for the CDR3 is TGTGCCAGCGGAACGGGAGGCCTTACAGATACGCAGTATTTT. It codes for CASGTGGLTDTQYF. V and J are TRBV7-6 and TRBJ2-3; 7 bases align to TRBD2. Germline values: CDR1 SGHVS, CDR2 FNYEAQ. V lost 8 bases, J lost 3 bases, and 8 bases stayed unmatched. The CDR3 consists of 14 residues.

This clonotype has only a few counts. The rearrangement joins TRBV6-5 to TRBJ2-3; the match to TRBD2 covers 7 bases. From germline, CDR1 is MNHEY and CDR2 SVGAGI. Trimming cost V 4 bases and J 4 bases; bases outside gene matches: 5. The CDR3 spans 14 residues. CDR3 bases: TGTGCCAGCAGTTTCCCGGGAGGCTCAGATACGCAGTATTTT. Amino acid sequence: CASSFPGGSDTQYF.

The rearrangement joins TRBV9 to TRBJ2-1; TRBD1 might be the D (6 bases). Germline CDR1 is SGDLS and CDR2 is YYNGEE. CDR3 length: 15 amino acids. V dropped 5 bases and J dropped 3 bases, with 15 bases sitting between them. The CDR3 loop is CASSTAGEIYNEQFF. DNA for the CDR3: TGTGCCAGCAGTACTGCAGGGGAAATCTACAATGAGCAGTTCTTC.

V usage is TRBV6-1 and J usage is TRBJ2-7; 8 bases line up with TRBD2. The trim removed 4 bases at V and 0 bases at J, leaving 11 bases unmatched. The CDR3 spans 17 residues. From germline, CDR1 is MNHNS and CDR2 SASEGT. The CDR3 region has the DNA TGTGCCAGCAGTGGAGGGACCGCGGGGGGCCTCTCCTACGAGCAGTACTTC. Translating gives CASSGGTAGGLSYEQYF.

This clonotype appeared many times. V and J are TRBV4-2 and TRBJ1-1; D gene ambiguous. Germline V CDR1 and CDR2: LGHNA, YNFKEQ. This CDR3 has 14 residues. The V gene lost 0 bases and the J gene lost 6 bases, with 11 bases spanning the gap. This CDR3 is CASSQDRSGPEAFF. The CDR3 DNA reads TGTGCCAGCAGCCAAGATAGATCCGGACCTGAAGCTTTCTTT.

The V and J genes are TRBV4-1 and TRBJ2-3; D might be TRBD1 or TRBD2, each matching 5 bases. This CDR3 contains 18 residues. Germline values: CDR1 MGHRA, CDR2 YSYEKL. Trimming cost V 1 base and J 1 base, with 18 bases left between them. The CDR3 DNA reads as TGCGCCAGCAGCCAAGTATTTATCGGGGCGCTGGGCACAGATACGCAGTATTTT. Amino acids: CASSQVFIGALGTDTQYF.

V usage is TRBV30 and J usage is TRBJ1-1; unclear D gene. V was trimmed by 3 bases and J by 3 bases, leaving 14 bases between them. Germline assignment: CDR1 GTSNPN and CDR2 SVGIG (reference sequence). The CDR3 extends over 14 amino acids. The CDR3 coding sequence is TGTGCCTGGAGCCCGGGCTTACACGACACTGAAGCTTTCTTT. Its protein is CAWSPGLHDTEAFF.

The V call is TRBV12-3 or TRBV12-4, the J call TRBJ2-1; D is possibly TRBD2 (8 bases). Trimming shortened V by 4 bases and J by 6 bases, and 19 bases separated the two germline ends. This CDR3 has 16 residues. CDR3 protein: CASSSTGSGGINEQFF. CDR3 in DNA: TGTGCCAGCAGTTCGACAGGGTCGGGGGGGATCAATGAGCAGTTCTTC.

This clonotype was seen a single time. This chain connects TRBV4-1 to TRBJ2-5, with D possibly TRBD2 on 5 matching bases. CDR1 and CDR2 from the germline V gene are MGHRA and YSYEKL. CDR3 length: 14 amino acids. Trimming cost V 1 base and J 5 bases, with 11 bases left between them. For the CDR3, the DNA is TGCGCCAGCAGCCAAGGAGGGATTGAGGAGACCCAGTACTTC. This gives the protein CASSQGGIEETQYF.

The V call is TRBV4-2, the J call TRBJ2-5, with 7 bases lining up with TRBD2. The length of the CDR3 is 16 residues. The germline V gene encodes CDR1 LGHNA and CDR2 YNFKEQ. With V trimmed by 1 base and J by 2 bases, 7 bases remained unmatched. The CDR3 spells CASSQAVAGLQETQYF. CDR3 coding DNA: TGTGCCAGCAGCCAAGCGGTAGCGGGCCTACAAGAGACCCAGTACTTC.

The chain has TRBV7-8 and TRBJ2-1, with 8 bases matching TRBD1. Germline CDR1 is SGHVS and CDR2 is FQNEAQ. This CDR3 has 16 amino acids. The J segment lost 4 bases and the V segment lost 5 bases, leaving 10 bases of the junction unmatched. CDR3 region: CASSPKTGGLYNEQFF. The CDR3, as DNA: TGTGCCAGCAGCCCGAAAACAGGGGGTTTGTACAATGAGCAGTTCTTC.

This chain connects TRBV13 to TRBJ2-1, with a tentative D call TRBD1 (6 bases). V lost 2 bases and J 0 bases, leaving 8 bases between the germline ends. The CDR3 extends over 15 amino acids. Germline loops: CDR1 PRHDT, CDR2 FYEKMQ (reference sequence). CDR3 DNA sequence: TGTGCCAGCAGCTTACAGGGGAGCTCCTACAATGAGCAGTTCTTC. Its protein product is CASSLQGSSYNEQFF.

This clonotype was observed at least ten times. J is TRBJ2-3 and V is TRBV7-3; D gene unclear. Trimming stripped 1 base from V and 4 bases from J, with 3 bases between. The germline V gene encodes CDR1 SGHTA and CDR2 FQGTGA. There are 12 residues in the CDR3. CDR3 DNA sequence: TGTGCCAGCAGCTTAATATCAGATACGCAGTATTTT. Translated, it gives CASSLISDTQYF.

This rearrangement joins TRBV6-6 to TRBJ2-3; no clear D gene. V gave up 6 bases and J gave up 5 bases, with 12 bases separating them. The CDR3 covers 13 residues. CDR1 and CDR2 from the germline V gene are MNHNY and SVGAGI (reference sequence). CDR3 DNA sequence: TGTGCCAGCAGACCAGCCAGTGGAGATACGCAGTATTTT. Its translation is CASRPASGDTQYF.

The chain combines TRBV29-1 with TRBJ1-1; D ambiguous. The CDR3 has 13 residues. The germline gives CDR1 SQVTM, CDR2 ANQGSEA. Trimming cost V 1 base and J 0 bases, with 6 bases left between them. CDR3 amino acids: CSVEGVVNTEAFF. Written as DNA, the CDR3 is TGCAGCGTTGAAGGAGTGGTGAACACTGAAGCTTTCTTT.

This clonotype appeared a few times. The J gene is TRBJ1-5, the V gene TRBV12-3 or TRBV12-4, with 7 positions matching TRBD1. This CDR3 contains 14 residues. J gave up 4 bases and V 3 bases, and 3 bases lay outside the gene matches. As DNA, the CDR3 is TGTGCCAGCAGTTTCGGCAGGGGGAATCAGCCCCAGCATTTT. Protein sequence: CASSFGRGNQPQHF.

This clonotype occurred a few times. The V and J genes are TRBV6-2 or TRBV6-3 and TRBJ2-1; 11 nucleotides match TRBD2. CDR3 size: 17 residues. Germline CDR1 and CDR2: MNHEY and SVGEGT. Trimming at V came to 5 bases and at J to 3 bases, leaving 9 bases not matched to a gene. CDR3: CASSDPLAGELYNEQFF. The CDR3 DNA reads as TGTGCCAGCAGTGATCCACTAGCGGGAGAACTCTACAATGAGCAGTTCTTC.